One and the same sample provided the 20 T cell receptor beta chains below, sequenced in a study of CXCR3-negative and CXCR3-positive naive CD8 T cells. Each TRB cDNA library was prepared by 5' RACE (with UMI labels). TCRdb re-called the 5' RACE reads and catalogs CDR3 proteins one per entry, DNA excluded. The sample has about 86,000 distinct CDR3 sequences. These receptors have no identified antigens. Whole-study results and caveats: For CXCR3-positive naive cells, TRB CDR3s were more hydrophobic than those of CXCR3-negative naive cells.

The sample consisted of naive CXCR3+ CD8+ T cells from blood. The sample's subset: CD45RO-CCR7+CD27+CD95- naive CD8+ T cells expressing CXCR3 (TNR3+). The receptors were gathered from a human donor in good health. Some clones in this sample may be carry-over from other donors' samples.

CDR3 region: CASSPSKAGGLQETQYF. The rearrangement joins TRBV7-2 to TRBJ2-5; the TCRdb call, TRBD2, lacks DNA for checking. The V gene's germline CDR1 is SGHTA and CDR2 FQGNSA. This CDR3 comprises 17 residues.

This rearrangement joins TRBV6-5 to TRBJ1-2. This CDR3 has 13 amino acids. Germline assignment: CDR1 MNHEY and CDR2 SVGAGI. CDR3 sequence reads: CASGSSGSYGYTF.

The chain recombines TRBV28 with TRBJ2-1; absent DNA, TCRdb's TRBD2 call cannot be checked. Germline V CDR1 and CDR2: MDHEN, SYDVKM. This CDR3 is built from 15 residues. CDR3 region: CASSTVGLSYNEQFF.

This sequence joins TRBV7-8 and TRBJ2-7; the TCRdb call, TRBD2, lacks DNA for checking. This CDR3 has 13 residues. Looked up from germline, CDR1 is SGHVS and CDR2 is FQNEAQ. CDR3: CASSPGTLYEQYF.

J is TRBJ1-2 and V is TRBV7-8; TCRdb's D call of TRBD1 is untestable without DNA. The CDR3 sequence is 16 residues long. From germline, CDR1 is SGHVS and CDR2 FQNEAQ. The CDR3 reads CASSLVPRQAAYGYTF.

This chain links TRBV11-3 with TRBJ2-1. The CDR3 runs to 13 residues. The germline V gene encodes CDR1 SGHNT and CDR2 YENEEA. The CDR3 sequence is CASSLSHYNEQFF.

The gene calls are TRBV2 and TRBJ2-5; the D call of TRBD1 rests on TCRdb alone, since no DNA is present to check it. CDR1 and CDR2 from the germline V gene are SNHLY and FYNNEI. The CDR3 is 17 amino acids. The CDR3 reads CASSESDPTQGQETQYF.

V and J are TRBV29-1 and TRBJ1-2; TCRdb calls TRBD1, which cannot be checked without DNA. The CDR3 has 14 residues. Germline CDR1 reads SQVTM; CDR2 reads ANQGSEA. The chain's CDR3 is CSVAPPGTAAGYTF.

The chain links TRBV14 to TRBJ2-7; without DNA, the TCRdb call of TRBD1 cannot be checked. The germline V gene has CDR1 SGHDN and CDR2 FVKESK. The CDR3 contains 15 residues. CDR3 region: CASSQAEGRVREQYF.

V and J are TRBV5-1 and TRBJ1-5; TCRdb indicates TRBD1, and absent DNA this call remains unverified. This CDR3 has 15 amino acids. The germline V gene encodes CDR1 SGHRS and CDR2 YFSETQ. The CDR3 here is CASSLGQGPNQPQHF. The whole variable domain, remainder taken from reference TRBV5-1 and TRBJ1-5, is KAGVTQTPRYLIKTRGQQVTLSCSPISGHRSVSWYQQTPGQGLQFLFEYFSETQRNKGNFPGRFSGRQFSNSRSEMNVSTLELGDSALYLCASSLGQGPNQPQHFGDGTRLSIL.

The chain links TRBV27 to TRBJ2-7; TCRdb gives TRBD1 as the D gene, but with no DNA this cannot be confirmed. The CDR3 spans 15 residues. The germline V gene has CDR1 MNHEY and CDR2 SMNVEV (reference sequence). CDR3: CASSPTGDVSYEQYF.

The chain is built from TRBV7-2 and TRBJ1-6. Germline loops: CDR1 SGHTA, CDR2 FQGNSA. The CDR3 has 16 amino acids. CDR3 protein: CASSLEGAPYNSPLHF.

This chain connects TRBV29-1 to TRBJ2-5. The CDR3 length is 12 residues. The germline gives CDR1 SQVTM, CDR2 ANQGSEA. CDR3: CSVDGVGETQYF.

This chain links TRBV4-1 with TRBJ2-1; TCRdb's D call, TRBD1, is unchecked because there is no DNA. The germline CDR1 and CDR2 sequences are MGHRA and YSYEKL. This CDR3 has 17 amino acids. CDR3 region: CASSPTDVDSRYNEQFF.

The V call is TRBV30, the J call TRBJ2-5; TCRdb indicates TRBD2, and absent DNA this call remains unverified. The CDR3 runs 14 residues. CDR1 and CDR2 from the germline V gene are GTSNPN and SVGIG (reference sequence). The CDR3 loop reads CAWSSGLAGETQYF. Looking up the rest from reference TRBV30 and TRBJ2-5 gives the full variable domain: SQTIHQWPATLVQPVGSPLSLECTVEGTSNPNLYWYRQAAGRGLQLLFYSVGIGQISSEVPQNLSASRPQDRQFILSSKKLLLSDSGFYLCAWSSGLAGETQYFGPGTRLLVL.

The gene calls are TRBV7-9 and TRBJ2-7. The CDR3 has 12 amino acids. Per the germline V gene, CDR1 is SEHNR and CDR2 is FQNEAQ (reference sequence). CDR3 sequence reads: CASSLAGSEQYF.

This chain uses TRBV15 with TRBJ2-3; TCRdb's D call, TRBD2, is unchecked because there is no DNA. The CDR3 extends over 15 amino acids. Germline V lookup: CDR1 LNHNV, CDR2 YYDKDF (reference sequence). The CDR3: CATSRANDRALLQYF.

The V gene is TRBV12-3 or TRBV12-4, the J gene TRBJ2-2. The CDR3 has 12 amino acids. The CDR3 reads CASKEATGELFF.

The chain joins TRBV29-1 to TRBJ2-7; without DNA, the TCRdb call of TRBD1 cannot be checked. There are 13 residues in the CDR3. Looked up from germline, CDR1 is SQVTM and CDR2 is ANQGSEA. The CDR3 sequence: CSVEVDRPYEQYF.

The chain is built from TRBV4-3 and TRBJ2-7. This CDR3 comprises 14 residues. Germline assignment: CDR1 LGHNA and CDR2 YSLEER. Here the CDR3 reads CASSQDYAAYEQYF.